These T cell receptor beta chains were read from a single sample in a study of HIV-infected patients and healthy controls. MiXCR was run by TCRdb on the 5' RACE reads, yielding one entry per CDR3 protein. The data show some 11,000 distinct CDR3 sequences, about 9% seen once. The sequenced sample was blood, obtained before antiretroviral therapy. Receptor source: an adult with HIV infection. The donor label of this sample is uncertain. Both conserved end residues are part of each CDR3. A D gene is named only where the DNA matches it firmly. Clone size is stated in some rows and not others, as once, few, many or a class when expanded.

TRBD2,15,TRBJ2-1,medium-sized,TRBV12-3/TRBV12-4,TGTGCCAGCAGACCCAGCGGGGGGCCCGGGGATGAGCAGTTCTTC,CASRPSGGPGDEQFF
-,14,TRBJ1-4,many,TRBV20-1,TGCAGTGCCAAACCACAGCCTCTTAATGAAAAACTGTTTTTT,CSAKPQPLNEKLFF
-,16,TRBJ2-1,few,TRBV12-3/TRBV12-4,TGTGCCAGCGGCGTTACAGGGCAGGGCTCCTACAATGAGCAGTTCTTC,CASGVTGQGSYNEQFF
TRBD1,15,TRBJ1-1,once,TRBV5-1,TGCGCCAGCAGCTTGGTCAGGGGGGAGAGGACTGAAGCTTTCTTT,CASSLVRGERTEAFF
-,15,TRBJ1-1,many,TRBV4-3,TGCGCCAGCAGCCAGCCGTCCGACGGGAACACTGAAGCTTTCTTT,CASSQPSDGNTEAFF
-,13,TRBJ2-2,-,TRBV24-1,TGTGCTGCCGGGGGAGCCTTTACCGGGGAGCTGTTTTTT,CAAGGAFTGELFF
TRBD1,15,TRBJ2-7,many,TRBV20-1,TGCAGTGCTACCAAGGGACAGGGTTCTTCGTACGAGCAGTACTTC,CSATKGQGSSYEQYF
TRBD2,14,TRBJ2-7,many,TRBV7-2,TGTGCCAGCAGCAAAGCGGGGTTATCTTACGAGCAGTACTTC,CASSKAGLSYEQYF
-,14,TRBJ2-7,many,TRBV5-4,TGTGCCAGCAGCTTAGGGGGGAACCGGCAGGAGCAGTACTTC,CASSLGGNRQEQYF
-,16,TRBJ2-2,many,TRBV4-2,TGTGCCAGCAGCCAAGAGGAGGGGTCGAACACCGGGGAGCTGTTTTTT,CASSQEEGSNTGELFF
TRBD1,15,TRBJ2-7,many,TRBV11-2,TGTGCCAGCAGCTCCCGTCGGGACAGGCCCTACGAGCAGTACTTC,CASSSRRDRPYEQYF
-,12,TRBJ2-3,many,TRBV25-1,TGTGCCAGCACCGGCGGGGCAGATACGCAGTATTTT,CASTGGADTQYF
TRBD1,16,TRBJ2-2,many,TRBV6-5,TGTGCCAGCAGATCAGGACAGGGGGGGAACACCGGGGAGCTGTTTTTT,CASRSGQGGNTGELFF
TRBD1,14,TRBJ2-1,many,TRBV30,TGTGCCTGGACTACAGGGGGTCCCTACAATGAGCAGTTCTTC,CAWTTGGPYNEQFF
TRBD1,14,TRBJ2-7,many,TRBV7-2,TGTGCCAGCAGCCCCGGGACAGGGGTCTACGAGCAGTACTTC,CASSPGTGVYEQYF
-,13,TRBJ2-7,many,TRBV5-1,TGCGCCAGCAGCTCGGAAGGTAACTACGAGCAGTACTTC,CASSSEGNYEQYF
-,13,TRBJ1-2,many,TRBV20-1,TGCAGTGCTAGACTGCCGGCCGGCTATGGCTACACCTTC,CSARLPAGYGYTF
TRBD1,15,TRBJ2-7,medium-sized,TRBV27,TGTGCCAGCAGTTTAAGTGGAACAGGGGGGTACGAGCAGTACTTC,CASSLSGTGGYEQYF
-,12,TRBJ2-7,many,TRBV7-9,TGTGCCAGCAGCACTATCTCCTACGAGCAGTACTTC,CASSTISYEQYF
TRBD1,17,TRBJ2-1,many,TRBV6-5,TGTGCCAGCAGCCGAGAGGGGACAGGGGGCTTCTACAATGAGCAGTTCTTC,CASSREGTGGFYNEQFF
TRBD2,15,TRBJ2-7,few,TRBV20-1,TGCAGTGCTAGACAAACTAGCGGGAGTATGGGGGAGCAGTACTTC,CSARQTSGSMGEQYF
-,12,TRBJ1-1,-,TRBV27,TGTGCCGCCGGGAGGTGGGGGACTGAAGCTTTCTTT,CAAGRWGTEAFF
-,14,TRBJ2-5,many,TRBV7-2,TGTGCCAGCAAAAATATGGACACCTCGGAGACCCAGTACTTC,CASKNMDTSETQYF
TRBD1,15,TRBJ2-2,many,TRBV6-2/TRBV6-3,TGTGCCAGCAGCCCCTCCGACAGGGGTACCGGGGAGCTGTTTTTT,CASSPSDRGTGELFF
-,16,TRBJ2-4,medium-sized,TRBV30,TGTGCCTGGAGGCCGGGCCGAAGCCTAGCCAAAAACATTCAGTACTTC,CAWRPGRSLAKNIQYF
TRBD2,18,TRBJ2-3,-,TRBV4-2,TGTGCCAGCAGCCAAGAGGGACTAGCGGGAGTCAACACAGATACGCAGTATTTT,CASSQEGLAGVNTDTQYF
TRBD2,15,TRBJ2-7,-,TRBV13,TGTGCCAGCAGCTCCTACTCTAGCGGGAGCCCCGAGCAGTACTTC,CASSSYSSGSPEQYF
-,11,TRBJ1-1,few,TRBV29-1,TGCAGCGTTGATAGGGGGTTTGAAGCTTTCTTT,CSVDRGFEAFF
-,15,TRBJ2-1,medium-sized,TRBV2,TGTGCCAGCAGATCCCCATCGGGAATGGTCAATGAGCAGTTCTTC,CASRSPSGMVNEQFF
TRBD2,16,TRBJ2-3,many,TRBV7-2,TGTGCCAGCAGCTTAGCGTCGGGGGGGCCACGGGATACGCAGTATTTT,CASSLASGGPRDTQYF
-,13,TRBJ2-5,many,TRBV7-8,TGTGCCAGCAGCTCGAGGCCCCAAGAGACCCAGTACTTC,CASSSRPQETQYF
-,13,TRBJ2-7,many,TRBV5-5,TGTGCCAGCAGCTGGGACAACTCCTACGAGCAGTACTTC,CASSWDNSYEQYF
TRBD2,16,TRBJ2-7,many,TRBV2,TGTGCCAGCATTGGACTAGCGGGAGGGCCTCCTAGCGAGCAGTACTTC,CASIGLAGGPPSEQYF
TRBD2,17,TRBJ2-1,-,TRBV6-1,TGTGCCAGCAGGGGGACTAGCGGGAGTATGTCCTACAATGAGCAGTTCTTC,CASRGTSGSMSYNEQFF
-,18,TRBJ2-7,few,TRBV3-1,TGTGCCAGCAGCCCCCGAGGGCGCCGGGTGCGGGAATCCTACGAGCAGTACTTC,CASSPRGRRVRESYEQYF
-,13,TRBJ2-2,many,TRBV11-2,TGTGCCAGCAGCTTTGGGGGGCCCGGGGAGCTGTTTTTT,CASSFGGPGELFF
-,14,TRBJ1-1,many,TRBV30,TGTGCCTGGAGTGTCCCGGGAATGAACACTGAAGCTTTCTTT,CAWSVPGMNTEAFF
-,12,TRBJ1-1,many,TRBV7-8,TGTGCCAGCAGCCTACTGACATTCGAAGCTTTCTTT,CASSLLTFEAFF
-,14,TRBJ1-2,many,TRBV7-9,TGTGCCAGCAGCTTAGGGGGTGTCGGCTATGGCTACACCTTC,CASSLGGVGYGYTF
-,15,TRBJ1-2,many,TRBV27,TGTGCCAGCAAAGGGGTGGAGGCGGCTAACTATGGCTACACCTTC,CASKGVEAANYGYTF
-,14,TRBJ2-1,many,TRBV6-6,TGTGCCAGCACGAGTCCGAGCTCCTACAATGAGCAGTTCTTC,CASTSPSSYNEQFF
-,14,TRBJ1-1,few,TRBV18,TGTGCCAGCTCACCAGGCAGGGGATTTGGTGAAGCTTTCTTT,CASSPGRGFGEAFF
-,15,TRBJ2-3,many,TRBV20-1,TGCAGTGCTATAAGCGGGGCAGGGGGCGCAGATACGCAGTATTTT,CSAISGAGGADTQYF
TRBD2,17,TRBJ2-1,few,TRBV7-3,TGTGCCAGCAGCTTAGGGTCGCGGACTAGCAGGGTCTATGAGCAGTTCTTC,CASSLGSRTSRVYEQFF
-,16,TRBJ2-7,-,TRBV15,TGTGCCACCAGCAGAGATCTGGGGGCAAGCTCCTACGAGCAGTACTTC,CATSRDLGASSYEQYF
-,20,TRBJ2-1,many,TRBV21-1,TGTGCCAGCAGCAAATGGACCGGACTGAGTAGGAGGGCCAAGGTGAATGAGCAGTTCTTC,CASSKWTGLSRRAKVNEQFF
-,18,TRBJ2-1,many,TRBV19,TGTGCCAGTAGTATAGTGAGGTCCGGGGGCACTTCCTACAATGAGCAGTTCTTC,CASSIVRSGGTSYNEQFF
TRBD2,14,TRBJ2-7,many,TRBV27,TGTGCCAGCAGTTTTTCTAGCGGTACCTACGAGCAGTACTTC,CASSFSSGTYEQYF
TRBD1,17,TRBJ2-3,many,TRBV18,TGTGCCAGCTCACTCACGCCGGGACAGGGGTCCACAGATACGCAGTATTTT,CASSLTPGQGSTDTQYF
-,16,TRBJ2-7,many,TRBV7-9,TGTGCCAGCAGCTTAGTCGGGGCCCGAGGCTCCTACGAGCAGTACTTC,CASSLVGARGSYEQYF
-,14,TRBJ2-7,few,TRBV6-6,TGTGCCAGCAGTCACAGGCGACTATCCTACGAGCAGTACTTC,CASSHRRLSYEQYF
-,13,TRBJ1-5,few,TRBV30,TGTGCCTGGAGTGGCCAGGCTTCTCAGCCCCAGCATTTT,CAWSGQASQPQHF
TRBD2,16,TRBJ2-5,many,TRBV7-2,TGTGCCAGCAGCTTAGTGCTAGCGGGGGGGCGTGAGACCCAGTACTTC,CASSLVLAGGRETQYF
-,16,TRBJ1-2,-,TRBV2,TGTGCCAGCAGTGAAGCGCGAGCGGGAGCCGGCTATGGCTACACCTTC,CASSEARAGAGYGYTF
TRBD1,15,TRBJ1-4,many,TRBV6-6,TGTGCCAGCAGAAGACAGGGGGCTGGGGGTGAAAAACTGTTTTTT,CASRRQGAGGEKLFF
-,12,TRBJ2-3,many,TRBV5-1,TGCGCCAGCAGTCGAAGCCAGGATACGCAGTATTTT,CASSRSQDTQYF
TRBD1,15,TRBJ2-1,-,TRBV9,TGTGCCAGCAGCGAGAGGACAGGGGTCTACAATGAGCAGTTCTTC,CASSERTGVYNEQFF